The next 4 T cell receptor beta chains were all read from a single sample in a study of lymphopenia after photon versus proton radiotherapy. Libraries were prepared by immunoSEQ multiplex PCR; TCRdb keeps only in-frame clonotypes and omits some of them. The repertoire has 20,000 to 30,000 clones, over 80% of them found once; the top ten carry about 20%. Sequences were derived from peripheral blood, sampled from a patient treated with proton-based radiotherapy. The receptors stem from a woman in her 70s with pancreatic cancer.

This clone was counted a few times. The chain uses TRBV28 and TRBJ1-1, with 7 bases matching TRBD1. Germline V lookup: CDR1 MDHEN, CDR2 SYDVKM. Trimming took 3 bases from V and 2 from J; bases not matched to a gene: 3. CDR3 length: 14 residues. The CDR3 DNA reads TGTGCCAGCAGTTTCGGGACAGTTAACACTGAAGCTTTCTTT. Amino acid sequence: CASSFGTVNTEAFF.

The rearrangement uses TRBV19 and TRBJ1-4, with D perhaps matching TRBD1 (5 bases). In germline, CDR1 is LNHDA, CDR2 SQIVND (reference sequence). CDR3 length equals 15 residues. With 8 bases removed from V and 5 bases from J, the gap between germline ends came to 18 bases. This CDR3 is CASRNQGEGNEKLFF. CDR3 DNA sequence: TGTGCCAGTCGGAATCAAGGGGAGGGAAATGAAAAACTGTTTTTT.

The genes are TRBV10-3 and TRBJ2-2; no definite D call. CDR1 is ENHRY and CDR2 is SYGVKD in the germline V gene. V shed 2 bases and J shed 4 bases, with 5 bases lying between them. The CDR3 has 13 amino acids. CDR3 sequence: CAISEVPTGELFF. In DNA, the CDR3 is TGTGCCATCAGTGAGGTTCCCACCGGGGAGCTGTTTTTT.

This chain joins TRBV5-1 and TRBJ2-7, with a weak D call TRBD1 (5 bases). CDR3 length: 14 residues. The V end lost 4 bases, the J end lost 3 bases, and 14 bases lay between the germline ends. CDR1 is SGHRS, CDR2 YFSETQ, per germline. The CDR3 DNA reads TGCGCCAGCAGCCGCGACGCCACAGGCTACGAGCAGTACTTC. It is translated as CASSRDATGYEQYF.